Listed here is a single TCR beta chain. The target antigen is unknown. This record belongs to a study of T cell responses to AZD1222 COVID-19 vaccine. It was second doses at about 4 or about 12 weeks that were pooled. Broader study findings: At 160-218 and 743-854, vaccine-associated CD4 TCRs were dominant, and they spanned spike. At baseline, just five to seven AZD1222 recipients tested seropositive. Clonal diversity may have been underestimated, and the donors were mostly white British, with more females than males.

Germline V gives CDR1 SGHRS, CDR2 YFSETQ. The CDR3 contains 16 residues. Trimming cost V 0 bases and J 3 bases, with 15 bases left between them. Repertoires were generated with immunoSEQ multiplex PCR, while TCRdb's copy carries only in-frame clones and drops some. The sample contains tens of thousands of clones, about 90% of which appear only once. The chain recombines TRBV5-1 with TRBJ1-1; TRBD1 is a possible D gene (5 bases). Sequenced material: peripheral blood, taken 28 days after the second AZD1222 dose. This TCR came from an adult who received the AZD1222 COVID-19 vaccine. The CDR3 here is CASSLAPAGRDTEAFF. CDR3 nucleotides: TGCGCCAGCAGCTTGGCCCCCGCAGGGAGGGACACTGAAGCTTTCTTT.